One sample yielded the 28 T cell receptor beta chains listed below, sequenced in a study of cytomegalovirus exposure and HLA in healthy donors. This table comes from immunoSEQ multiplex PCR, and its TCRdb copy is limited to in-frame clones, with some not included. The top ten clones hold 12% of a sample with about 250,000 clones, about 88% of them seen once. The sequencing input was PBMCs. The receptors stem from a man aged 18 to 35 in good health and CMV-seropositive.

This chain joins TRBV2 and TRBJ1-3; 9 nucleotides agree with TRBD1. Germline-derived CDR1 and CDR2 are SNHLY and FYNNEI. Losses at the gene ends were 5 bases for V and 2 bases for J; bases not matched to a gene: 19. This CDR3 spans 20 amino acids. The DNA for the CDR3 is TGTGCCAGCAGTCAATGGGGTGGAGGACAGGGGTCCCCGGCTGGAAACACCATATATTTT. This encodes CASSQWGGGQGSPAGNTIYF.

The CDR3: CASRSRVANYGYTF. CDR3 bases: TGTGCCAGCAGATCCAGGGTAGCTAACTATGGCTACACCTTC. The chain carries TRBV28 and TRBJ1-2; a possible D gene is TRBD1 (5 bases). Trimming took 6 bases from V and 0 from J, leaving 11 bases between them. In germline, CDR1 is MDHEN, CDR2 SYDVKM. This CDR3 region has 14 residues.

This sequence joins TRBV2 and TRBJ2-5; 9 bases align to TRBD1. Trimming removed 0 bases from V and 5 bases from J; junction bases left unmatched: 7. CDR1 and CDR2 (germline): SNHLY, FYNNEI. The CDR3 totals 16 residues. The CDR3 coding sequence is TGTGCCAGCAGTGAAGCGTTAGGACAGGGGCCCGAGACCCAGTACTTC. Encoded protein: CASSEALGQGPETQYF.

The rearrangement links TRBV15 to TRBJ1-2; D gene uncertain. V lost 3 bases, J lost 2 bases, and 13 bases lay in between. CDR3 length equals 15 residues. In germline, CDR1 is LNHNV, CDR2 YYDKDF (reference sequence). Here the CDR3 reads CATSSSDRGNYGYTF. In DNA form, the CDR3 reads TGTGCCACCAGCAGCTCAGATCGAGGGAACTATGGCTACACCTTC.

CDR3 nucleotide sequence: TGTGCCTGGGGGGGACAGCCCTACGAGCAGTACTTC. Protein sequence: CAWGGQPYEQYF. The genes are TRBV30 and TRBJ2-7; the match to TRBD1 covers 7 bases. V was pared by 5 bases and J by 2 bases, with 3 bases of the junction left unmatched. The CDR3 sequence is 12 residues long. The germline V gene has CDR1 GTSNPN and CDR2 SVGIG (reference sequence).

This clone was counted a single time. The chain has TRBV28 and TRBJ1-4; D perhaps matches TRBD1 (6 bases). Per germline, CDR1 MDHEN and CDR2 SYDVKM. Trimming pared 2 bases from V and 5 bases from J, leaving 9 bases between. The CDR3 length is 14 residues. The CDR3 nucleotides read TGTGCCAGCAGTTTAGGGGGCGGGAATGAAAAACTGTTTTTT. Its protein product is CASSLGGGNEKLFF.

V usage is TRBV5-1 and J usage is TRBJ1-4, with D hard to call. CDR1 is SGHRS, CDR2 YFSETQ, per germline. V was shortened by 0 bases and J by 5 bases, with 8 bases between the two germline ends. The CDR3 sequence is 14 residues long. CDR3 residues: CASSLASGNEKLFF. The CDR3 DNA is TGCGCCAGCAGCTTGGCATCGGGGAATGAAAAACTGTTTTTT.

The chain is built from TRBV28 and TRBJ2-7; 8 bases are a match to TRBD2. Looked up from germline, CDR1 is MDHEN and CDR2 is SYDVKM. Trimming cost V 5 bases and J 5 bases; bases outside gene matches: 14. CDR3 length equals 16 residues. The CDR3 DNA sequence: TGTGCCAGCAGTCCCCCTCAGGCTAGCGGGTACCACGAGCAGTACTTC. Translating gives CASSPPQASGYHEQYF.

The rearrangement joins TRBV12-5 to TRBJ2-3; TRBD1 is a possible D gene (5 bases). Trimming removed 0 bases from V and 4 bases from J, with 14 bases in between. The CDR3 has 16 amino acids. Germline V gene data show CDR1 as LGHNT and CDR2 as FRNRAP. The CDR3, as DNA: TGTGCTAGTGGTTTGGTACTAAAACAGGAATCAGATACGCAGTATTTT. Its translation is CASGLVLKQESDTQYF.

The chain recombines TRBV5-1 with TRBJ1-1; unclear D gene. Germline V CDR1 and CDR2: SGHRS, YFSETQ. V was shortened by 4 bases and J by 0 bases, with 13 bases between the two germline ends. The CDR3 extends over 15 amino acids. CDR3 bases: TGCGCCAGCAGCCCAAGGCCAAGTTTGAACACTGAAGCTTTCTTT. Residues: CASSPRPSLNTEAFF.

V and J are TRBV5-1 and TRBJ2-7; no clear D gene. CDR1 is SGHRS and CDR2 is YFSETQ in the germline V gene. CDR3 length: 15 residues. V lost 4 bases and J lost 2, with 16 bases in between. The CDR3 reads CASSLDSTRPYEQYF. The CDR3 DNA is TGCGCCAGCAGCCTCGACTCAACCCGCCCCTACGAGCAGTACTTC. The complete variable domain, with remaining parts taken from reference TRBV5-1 and TRBJ2-7, reads KAGVTQTPRYLIKTRGQQVTLSCSPISGHRSVSWYQQTPGQGLQFLFEYFSETQRNKGNFPGRFSGRQFSNSRSEMNVSTLELGDSALYLCASSLDSTRPYEQYFGPGTRLTVT.

This sequence joins TRBV5-1 and TRBJ2-5; 8 nucleotides match TRBD1. The V segment lost 3 bases and the J segment 2 bases; nucleotides outside the gene matches: 6. The germline V gene encodes CDR1 SGHRS and CDR2 YFSETQ. CDR3 length: 15 amino acids. CDR3 nucleotide sequence: TGCGCCAGCAGCTACGGACAGGGTGAGCAAGAGACCCAGTACTTC. Its translation is CASSYGQGEQETQYF.

The genes are TRBV5-1 and TRBJ2-3; D may be TRBD1 (6 bases). The V end lost 1 base, the J end lost 3 bases, and 9 bases lay between the germline ends. This CDR3 contains 14 residues. CDR1 SGHRS and CDR2 YFSETQ come from the germline V gene. The CDR3 region has the DNA TGCGCCAGCAGCTTGTCCAGGGGAACAGATACGCAGTATTTT. It encodes CASSLSRGTDTQYF.

The rearrangement links TRBV28 to TRBJ2-3; 7 positions agree with TRBD1. Germline CDR1 and CDR2: MDHEN and SYDVKM. This CDR3 contains 13 residues. V gave up 10 bases and J gave up 2 bases; unmatched junction bases: 6. In nucleotides, the CDR3 is TGTGCCACTTCGACAGGGTTCACAGATACGCAGTATTTT. Amino acid sequence: CATSTGFTDTQYF.

V gene TRBV4-1 combines with J gene TRBJ2-1; 8 nucleotides line up with TRBD1. From germline, CDR1 is MGHRA and CDR2 YSYEKL. The CDR3 extends over 15 amino acids. Trimming at V came to 5 bases and at J to 2 bases, leaving 5 bases not matched to a gene. The CDR3 bases are TGCGCCAGCAGCACACGGACAGGGCCCTACAATGAGCAGTTCTTC. Translation gives CASSTRTGPYNEQFF.

V and J are TRBV11-3 and TRBJ2-1; TRBD1 matches at 9 bases. CDR1 and CDR2 from the germline V gene are SGHNT and YENEEA. V was pared by 5 bases and J by 11 bases, with 4 bases of the junction left unmatched. The CDR3 runs to 12 residues. CDR3 DNA sequence: TGTGCCAGCAGCAGGACAGGGGATAAGCAGTTCTTC. It yields the protein CASSRTGDKQFF.

The CDR3 loop is CASSLDRGGYTF. The CDR3 DNA is TGTGCCAGCAGCCTGGACAGGGGAGGCTACACCTTC. The chain has TRBV5-4 and TRBJ1-2, with 9 bases lining up with TRBD1. The CDR3 is 12 amino acids. CDR1 and CDR2 (germline): SGHNT, YYREEE (reference sequence). V shed 4 bases, J shed 8 bases, and the junction held 3 bases outside the gene matches.

CDR3 sequence (DNA): TGTGCCAGCAGCTTAGATGTAGGGCATGAGCAGTTCTTC. This gives the protein CASSLDVGHEQFF. This sequence joins TRBV7-9 and TRBJ2-1; D gene unclear. Germline values: CDR1 SEHNR, CDR2 FQNEAQ (reference sequence). The CDR3 loop spans 13 amino acids. Deletions cut 1 base from V and 8 bases from J, with 9 bases between. Filled out from reference TRBV7-9 and TRBJ2-1, the complete variable domain reads DTGVSQNPRHKITKRGQNVTFRCDPISEHNRLYWYRQTLGQGPEFLTYFQNEAQLEKSRLLSDRFSAERPKGSFSTLEIQRTEQGDSAMYLCASSLDVGHEQFFGPGTRLTVL.

The gene calls are TRBV15 and TRBJ2-7, with 9 bases aligning to TRBD1. Germline trimming cut 4 bases from V and 0 bases from J; bases unmatched to any gene: 4. The CDR3 runs 15 residues. Per the germline V gene, CDR1 is LNHNV and CDR2 is YYDKDF (reference sequence). CDR3 in DNA: TGTGCCACCAGCACTCAGACAGGGGGCTCCTACGAGCAGTACTTC. As protein: CATSTQTGGSYEQYF. Based on the CDR3 plus reference TRBV15 and TRBJ2-7, the full variable domain is DAMVIQNPRYQVTQFGKPVTLSCSQTLNHNVMYWYQQKSSQAPKLLFHYYDKDFNNEADTPDNFQSRRPNTSFCFLDIRSPGLGDTAMYLCATSTQTGGSYEQYFGPGTRLTVT.

The chain uses TRBV29-1 and TRBJ2-1; D is undetermined. The germline V gene has CDR1 SQVTM and CDR2 ANQGSEA. V was trimmed by 3 bases and J by 4 bases, leaving 10 bases between them. The CDR3 has 13 residues. The CDR3 here is CSVDPHEYNEQFF. CDR3 in DNA: TGCAGCGTTGACCCACATGAATACAATGAGCAGTTCTTC.

This sequence joins TRBV7-6 and TRBJ2-1, with 9 nucleotides matching TRBD2. In germline, CDR1 is SGHVS, CDR2 FNYEAQ. CDR3 size: 14 residues. The V segment lost 1 base and the J segment 6 bases; nucleotides outside the gene matches: 1. The CDR3 protein is CASSLGLAVNEQFF. The CDR3 DNA reads TGTGCCAGCAGCTTAGGACTAGCGGTCAATGAGCAGTTCTTC.

The chain combines TRBV6-1 with TRBJ2-2, with D perhaps matching TRBD1 (6 bases). The CDR3 totals 14 residues. Trimming took 6 bases from V and 0 from J, leaving 8 bases between them. The V gene's germline CDR1 is MNHNS and CDR2 SASEGT. CDR3 coding DNA: TGTGCCAGCAGACAGGGAGCGAACACCGGGGAGCTGTTTTTT. Its protein product is CASRQGANTGELFF.

The rearrangement uses TRBV29-1 and TRBJ2-3; 16 bases are a match to TRBD2. Per the germline V gene, CDR1 is SQVTM and CDR2 is ANQGSEA. Trimming took 6 bases from V and 9 from J; bases not matched to a gene: 9. The CDR3 is 15 residues long. The CDR3 spells CSVGLAGGPRETQYF. CDR3 sequence (DNA): TGCAGCGTGGGACTAGCGGGAGGGCCGAGGGAAACGCAGTATTTT.

This chain uses TRBV6-6 with TRBJ1-1, with TRBD1 matching 7 bases. Germline CDR1 MNHNY, CDR2 SVGAGI (reference sequence). The CDR3 is 16 amino acids. The V gene end was trimmed by 2 bases and the J gene end by 0 bases; junction bases not matched to a gene: 6. The DNA for the CDR3 is TGTGCCAGCAGTTACAAGGGGGCTTCGGTGAACACTGAAGCTTTCTTT. Translation: CASSYKGASVNTEAFF.

This chain joins TRBV5-1 and TRBJ2-5; TRBD2 matches at 16 bases. Germline V gene lookup returns CDR1 SGHRS and CDR2 YFSETQ. Trimming at V came to 7 bases and at J to 5 bases, leaving 5 bases not matched to a gene. There are 15 residues in the CDR3. CDR3 nucleotide sequence: TGCGCCAGCGGGACTAGCGGGAGGGCCCCGGAGACCCAGTACTTC. Translated, it gives CASGTSGRAPETQYF. Full variable domain (remainder filled in from reference TRBV5-1 and TRBJ2-5): KAGVTQTPRYLIKTRGQQVTLSCSPISGHRSVSWYQQTPGQGLQFLFEYFSETQRNKGNFPGRFSGRQFSNSRSEMNVSTLELGDSALYLCASGTSGRAPETQYFGPGTRLLVL.

This rearrangement joins TRBV19 to TRBJ2-7; the D gene is possibly TRBD1 (5 bases). Deletions cut 5 bases from V and 0 bases from J, with 11 bases between. Per the germline V gene, CDR1 is LNHDA and CDR2 is SQIVND (reference sequence). The CDR3 is 14 residues long. The CDR3 sequence: CASSRQPSSYEQYF. The CDR3, as DNA: TGTGCCAGTAGTCGACAGCCGAGCTCCTACGAGCAGTACTTC.

V gene TRBV5-1 combines with J gene TRBJ2-1; the D gene is possibly TRBD2 (6 bases). The CDR3 covers 13 residues. Deletions cut 5 bases from V and 8 bases from J, with 14 bases between. From germline, CDR1 is SGHRS and CDR2 YFSETQ. The CDR3: CASRVGTGDEQFF. The CDR3 DNA reads as TGCGCCAGCAGGGTAGGGACGGGGGATGAGCAGTTCTTC.

J is TRBJ2-1 and V is TRBV25-1; TRBD2 matches 11 bases. The CDR3 has 16 amino acids. Germline-derived CDR1 and CDR2 are MGHDK and SYGVNS. The V gene end was trimmed by 5 bases and the J gene end by 1 base; junction bases not matched to a gene: 4. CDR3 nucleotides: TGTGCCAGCAGTAGACGGACTAGCGGGTCCTACAATGAGCAGTTCTTC. It is translated as CASSRRTSGSYNEQFF.